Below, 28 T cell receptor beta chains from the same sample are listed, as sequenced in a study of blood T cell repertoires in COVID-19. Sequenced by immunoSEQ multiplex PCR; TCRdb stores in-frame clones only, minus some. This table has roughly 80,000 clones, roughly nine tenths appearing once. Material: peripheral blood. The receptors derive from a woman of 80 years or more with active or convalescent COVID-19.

Here the CDR3 reads CASGGRWGAFF. In nucleotides, the CDR3 is TGTGCTAGTGGCGGGAGGTGGGGGGCTTTCTTT. The gene calls are TRBV12-5 and TRBJ1-1; tentative D call: TRBD1 (5 bases). The CDR3 is 11 residues long. Germline CDR1 LGHNT, CDR2 FRNRAP. The V and J ends lost 6 bases and 11 bases respectively, with 13 bases between them.

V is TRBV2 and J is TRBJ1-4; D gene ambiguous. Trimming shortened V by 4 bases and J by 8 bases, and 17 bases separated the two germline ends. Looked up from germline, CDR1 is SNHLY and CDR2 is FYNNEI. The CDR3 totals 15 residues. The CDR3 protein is CASSVEGLLGEKLFF. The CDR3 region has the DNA TGTGCCAGCAGTGTTGAGGGCCTCTTAGGGGAAAAACTGTTTTTT.

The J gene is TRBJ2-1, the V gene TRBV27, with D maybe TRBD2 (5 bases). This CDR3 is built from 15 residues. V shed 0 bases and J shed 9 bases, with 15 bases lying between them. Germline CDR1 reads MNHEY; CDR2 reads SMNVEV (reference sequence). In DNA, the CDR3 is TGTGCCAGCAGTTTATCCGCGTCGAAGGCGGGTGAGCAGTTCTTC. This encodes CASSLSASKAGEQFF.

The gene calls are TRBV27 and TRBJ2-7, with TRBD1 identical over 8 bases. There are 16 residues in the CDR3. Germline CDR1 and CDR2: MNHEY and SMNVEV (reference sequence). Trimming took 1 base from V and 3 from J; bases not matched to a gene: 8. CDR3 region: CASSLWPGQEIYEQYF. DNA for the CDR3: TGTGCCAGCAGTTTATGGCCGGGACAGGAGATCTACGAGCAGTACTTC.

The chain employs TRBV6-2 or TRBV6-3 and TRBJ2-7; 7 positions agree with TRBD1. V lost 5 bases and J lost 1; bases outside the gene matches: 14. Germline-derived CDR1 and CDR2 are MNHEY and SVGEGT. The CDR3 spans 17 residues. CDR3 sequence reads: CASSSKSDRAFSYEQYF. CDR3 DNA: TGTGCCAGCAGTAGTAAGTCCGACAGGGCCTTTTCCTACGAGCAGTACTTC.

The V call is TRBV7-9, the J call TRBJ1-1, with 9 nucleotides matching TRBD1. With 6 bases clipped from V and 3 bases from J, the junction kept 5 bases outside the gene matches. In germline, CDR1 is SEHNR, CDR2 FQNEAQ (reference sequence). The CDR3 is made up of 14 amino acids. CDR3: CASRGQGTDTEAFF. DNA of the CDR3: TGTGCCAGCAGGGGACAGGGTACGGACACTGAAGCTTTCTTT.

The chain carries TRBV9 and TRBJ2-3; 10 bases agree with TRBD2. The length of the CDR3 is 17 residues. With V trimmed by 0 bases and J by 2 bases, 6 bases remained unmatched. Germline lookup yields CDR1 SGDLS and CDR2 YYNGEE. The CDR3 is CASSVGALAGDTDTQYF. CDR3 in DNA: TGTGCCAGCAGCGTAGGGGCTCTAGCGGGGGACACAGATACGCAGTATTTT. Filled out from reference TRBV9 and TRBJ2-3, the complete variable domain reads DSGVTQTPKHLITATGQRVTLRCSPRSGDLSVYWYQQSLDQGLQFLIQYYNGEERAKGNILERFSAQQFPDLHSELNLSSLELGDSALYFCASSVGALAGDTDTQYFGPGTRLTVL.

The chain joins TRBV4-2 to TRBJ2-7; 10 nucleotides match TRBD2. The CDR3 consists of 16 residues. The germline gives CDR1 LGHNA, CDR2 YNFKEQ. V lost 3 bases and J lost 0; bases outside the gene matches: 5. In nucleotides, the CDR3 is TGTGCCAGCAGCCAGGTGACTAGCGGGCTCTCCTACGAGCAGTACTTC. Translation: CASSQVTSGLSYEQYF.

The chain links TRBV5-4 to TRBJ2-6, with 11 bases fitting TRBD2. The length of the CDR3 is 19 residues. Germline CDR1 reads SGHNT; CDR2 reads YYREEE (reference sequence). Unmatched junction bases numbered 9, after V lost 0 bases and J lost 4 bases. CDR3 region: CASSLAGSGGAPGANVLTF. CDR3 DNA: TGTGCCAGCAGCTTGGCCGGTAGCGGGGGGGCTCCAGGGGCCAACGTCCTGACTTTC.

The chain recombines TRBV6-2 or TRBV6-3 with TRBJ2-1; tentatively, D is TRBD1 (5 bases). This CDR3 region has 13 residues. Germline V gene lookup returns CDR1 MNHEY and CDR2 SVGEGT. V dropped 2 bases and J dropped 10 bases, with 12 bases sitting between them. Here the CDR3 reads CASSYADSREQFF. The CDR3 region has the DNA TGTGCCAGCAGTTACGCCGACAGCCGGGAGCAGTTCTTC.

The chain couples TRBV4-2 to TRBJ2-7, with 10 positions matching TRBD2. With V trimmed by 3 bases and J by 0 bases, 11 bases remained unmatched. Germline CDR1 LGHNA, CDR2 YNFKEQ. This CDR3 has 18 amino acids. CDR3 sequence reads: CASSQFSGGYRSSYEQYF. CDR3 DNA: TGTGCCAGCAGCCAGTTTAGCGGGGGGTACAGGAGCTCCTACGAGCAGTACTTC.

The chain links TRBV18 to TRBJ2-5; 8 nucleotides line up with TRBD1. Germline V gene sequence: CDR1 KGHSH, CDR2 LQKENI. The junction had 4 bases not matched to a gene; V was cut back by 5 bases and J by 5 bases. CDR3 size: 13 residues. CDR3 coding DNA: TGTGCCAGCTCATCGGGACAGGTGGAGACCCAGTACTTC. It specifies CASSSGQVETQYF.

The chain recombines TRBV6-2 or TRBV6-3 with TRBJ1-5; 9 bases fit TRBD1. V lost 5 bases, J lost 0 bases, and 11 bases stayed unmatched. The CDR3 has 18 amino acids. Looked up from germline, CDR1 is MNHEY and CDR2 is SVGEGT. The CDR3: CASSHDLTGGSSNQPQHF. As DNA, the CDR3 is TGTGCCAGCAGTCACGACCTAACAGGGGGCTCTAGCAATCAGCCCCAGCATTTT.

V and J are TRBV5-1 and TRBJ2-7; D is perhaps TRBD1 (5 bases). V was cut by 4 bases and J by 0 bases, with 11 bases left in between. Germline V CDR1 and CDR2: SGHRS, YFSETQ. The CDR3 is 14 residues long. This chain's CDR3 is CASSVRVSSYEQYF. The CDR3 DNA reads TGCGCCAGCAGCGTCAGGGTTTCCTCCTACGAGCAGTACTTC.

The CDR3 DNA reads as TGTGCCAGCAGCTTAGTTGGGAGTTACAATGAGCAGTTCTTC. Residues: CASSLVGSYNEQFF. The chain joins TRBV7-2 to TRBJ2-1; D may be TRBD2 (5 bases). Trimming shortened V by 1 base and J by 4 bases, and 8 bases separated the two germline ends. This CDR3 is built from 14 residues. CDR1 SGHTA and CDR2 FQGNSA come from the germline V gene.

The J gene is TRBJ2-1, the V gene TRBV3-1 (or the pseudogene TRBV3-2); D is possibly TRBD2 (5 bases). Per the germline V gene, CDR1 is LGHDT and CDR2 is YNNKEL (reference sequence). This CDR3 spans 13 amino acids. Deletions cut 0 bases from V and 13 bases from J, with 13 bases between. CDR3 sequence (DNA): TGTGCCAGCAGCCAAGATCGGGATCTTCTCCAGTTCTTC. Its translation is CASSQDRDLLQFF.

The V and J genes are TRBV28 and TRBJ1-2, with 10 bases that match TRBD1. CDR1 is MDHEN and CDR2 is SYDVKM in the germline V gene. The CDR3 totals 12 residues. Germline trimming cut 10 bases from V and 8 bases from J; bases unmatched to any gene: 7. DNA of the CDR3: TGTGCCACCAGACAGGGGGCAGAGGGCTACACCTTC. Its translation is CATRQGAEGYTF.

The CDR3 reads CATSDPPRSGYTF. The CDR3 DNA follows: TGTGCCACCAGTGATCCACCCCGGAGTGGCTACACCTTC. V and J are TRBV24-1 and TRBJ1-2; D remains unclear. The CDR3 consists of 13 residues. The germline gives CDR1 KGHDR, CDR2 SFDVKD. V shed 3 bases and J shed 7 bases, with 11 bases lying between them.

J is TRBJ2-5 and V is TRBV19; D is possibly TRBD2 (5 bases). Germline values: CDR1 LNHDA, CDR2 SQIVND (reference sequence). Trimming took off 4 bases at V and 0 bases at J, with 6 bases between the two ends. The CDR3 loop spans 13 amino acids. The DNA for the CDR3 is TGTGCCAGTAGTACCGGGAACCAAGAGACCCAGTACTTC. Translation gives CASSTGNQETQYF.

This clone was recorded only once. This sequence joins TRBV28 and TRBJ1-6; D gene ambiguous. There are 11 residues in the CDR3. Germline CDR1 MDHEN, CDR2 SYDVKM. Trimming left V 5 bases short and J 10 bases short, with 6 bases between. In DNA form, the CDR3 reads TGTGCCAGCAGTACGGGATCACCCCTCCACTTT. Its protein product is CASSTGSPLHF.

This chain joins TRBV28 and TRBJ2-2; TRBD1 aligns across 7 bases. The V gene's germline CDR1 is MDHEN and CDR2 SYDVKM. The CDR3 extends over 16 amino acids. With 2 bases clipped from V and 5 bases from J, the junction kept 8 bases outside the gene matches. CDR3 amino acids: CASSLKTGSMTGELFF. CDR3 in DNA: TGTGCCAGCAGTTTAAAGACAGGGTCAATGACCGGGGAGCTGTTTTTT.

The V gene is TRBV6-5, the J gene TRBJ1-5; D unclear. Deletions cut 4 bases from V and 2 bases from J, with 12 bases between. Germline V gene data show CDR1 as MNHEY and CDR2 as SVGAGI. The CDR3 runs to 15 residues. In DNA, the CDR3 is TGTGCCAGCAGTTCCTCAGATACGGGCAATCAGCCCCAGCATTTT. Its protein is CASSSSDTGNQPQHF.

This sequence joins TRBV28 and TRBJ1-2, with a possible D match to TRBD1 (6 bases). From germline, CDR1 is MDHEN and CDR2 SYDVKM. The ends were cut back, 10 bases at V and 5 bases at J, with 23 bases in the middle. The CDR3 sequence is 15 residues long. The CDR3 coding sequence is TGTGCCACCCTCCTCGTACAGGGCGGCGGATATGGCTACACCTTC. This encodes CATLLVQGGGYGYTF.

The CDR3 loop is CASRLGNQPQHF. In nucleotides, the CDR3 is TGTGCCAGCAGGCTGGGCAATCAGCCCCAGCATTTT. This chain joins TRBV19 and TRBJ1-5; no definite D call. The CDR3 covers 12 residues. The V end lost 9 bases, the J end lost 2 bases, and 8 bases lay between the germline ends. CDR1 is LNHDA and CDR2 is SQIVND in the germline V gene (reference sequence).

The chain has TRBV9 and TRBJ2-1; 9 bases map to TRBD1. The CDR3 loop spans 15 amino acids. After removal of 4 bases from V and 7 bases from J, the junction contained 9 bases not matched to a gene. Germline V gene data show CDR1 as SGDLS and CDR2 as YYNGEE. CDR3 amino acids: CASSLGTGSGNEQFF. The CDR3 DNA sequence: TGTGCCAGCAGCTTAGGGACAGGGTCTGGGAATGAGCAGTTCTTC.

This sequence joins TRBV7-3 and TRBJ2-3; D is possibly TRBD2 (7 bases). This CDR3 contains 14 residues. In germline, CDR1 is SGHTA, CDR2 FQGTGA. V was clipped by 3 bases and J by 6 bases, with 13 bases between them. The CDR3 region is CASSFGGGADTQYF. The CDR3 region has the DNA TGTGCCAGCAGCTTCGGTGGGGGGGCGGATACGCAGTATTTT.

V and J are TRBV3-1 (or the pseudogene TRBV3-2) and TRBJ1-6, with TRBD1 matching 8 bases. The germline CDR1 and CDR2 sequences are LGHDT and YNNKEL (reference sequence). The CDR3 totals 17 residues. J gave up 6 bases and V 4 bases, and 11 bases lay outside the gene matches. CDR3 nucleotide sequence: TGTGCCAGCAGCCTTGACCCCCGGACAGGGCGTAATTCACCCCTCCACTTT. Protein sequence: CASSLDPRTGRNSPLHF.

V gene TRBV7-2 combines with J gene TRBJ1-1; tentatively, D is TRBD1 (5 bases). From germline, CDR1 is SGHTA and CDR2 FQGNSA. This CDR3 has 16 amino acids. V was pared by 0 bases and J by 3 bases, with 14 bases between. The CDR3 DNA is TGTGCCAGCAGCTTAGCTTCCCAGGGTTATGACACTGAAGCTTTCTTT. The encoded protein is CASSLASQGYDTEAFF.